The 12 T cell receptor beta chains below come from one sample, sequenced in a study of blood T cell repertoires in COVID-19. Profiling relied on immunoSEQ multiplex PCR, and the TCRdb table lists in-frame clones only, not all of them. The table records approximately 100,000 clones, approximately 86% of them present only once. The specimen sequenced was peripheral blood. These receptors were taken from a man over 45 with acute or convalescent COVID-19.

The table lists this clone with a few counts. CDR3 loop: CASSRTGYGYTF. The DNA of the CDR3 is TGTGCCAGCTCCAGGACAGGGTATGGCTACACCTTC. The chain recombines TRBV6-4 with TRBJ1-2; 8 bases line up with TRBD1. The ends lost 8 bases at V and 5 bases at J; junction bases unmatched: 4. Germline CDR1 is MRHNA and CDR2 is SNTAGT. This CDR3 comprises 12 residues.

V gene TRBV5-5 combines with J gene TRBJ1-6; the match to TRBD1 covers 7 bases. V lost 0 bases to trimming and J lost 7 bases; unmatched junction nucleotides: 4. The CDR3 is 15 residues long. Germline lookup yields CDR1 SGHKS and CDR2 YYEKEE (reference sequence). DNA of the CDR3: TGTGCCAGCAGCTTGGGGGGACAGCGCAATTCACCCCTCCACTTT. Protein product: CASSLGGQRNSPLHF.

Here the CDR3 DNA reads TGTGCCACCAGTGATTTGCGGTTCGGGGGGCCCCCAGATACGCAGTATTTT. Amino acids: CATSDLRFGGPPDTQYF. The chain links TRBV24-1 to TRBJ2-3; possible D gene TRBD2, 7 bases. The V end lost 0 bases, the J end lost 4 bases, and 16 bases lay between the germline ends. Germline CDR1 reads KGHDR; CDR2 reads SFDVKD. The CDR3 is made up of 17 amino acids.

The chain couples TRBV2 to TRBJ2-2; 12 nucleotides match TRBD2. CDR1 and CDR2 (germline): SNHLY, FYNNEI. The CDR3 has 19 residues. Germline trimming cut 4 bases from V and 1 base from J; bases unmatched to any gene: 10. Here the CDR3 DNA reads TGTGCCAGCAGTGCCCGTGCCCCGACTAGCGGGGGGAACACCGGGGAGCTGTTTTTT. Translation gives CASSARAPTSGGNTGELFF.

This chain connects TRBV6-1 to TRBJ1-2, with TRBD1 as a possible D gene (5 bases). The CDR3 sequence is 15 residues long. Per the germline V gene, CDR1 is MNHNS and CDR2 is SASEGT. The V gene lost 2 bases and the J gene lost 0 bases, with 10 bases spanning the gap. The CDR3, as DNA: TGTGCCAGCAGTGAAAGTATACAGGCTAACTATGGCTACACCTTC. Protein: CASSESIQANYGYTF.

This sequence joins TRBV6-5 and TRBJ1-1; TRBD1 agrees at 8 bases. Trimming at V came to 8 bases and at J to 3 bases, leaving 5 bases not matched to a gene. Germline CDR1 MNHEY, CDR2 SVGAGI. This CDR3 has 13 residues. CDR3 loop: CASQLQGDTEAFF. The CDR3 bases are TGTGCCAGCCAATTACAGGGGGACACTGAAGCTTTCTTT.

This clone was found once. The CDR3 protein is CAISADAGTGGIDEQFF. CDR3 in DNA: TGTGCCATCAGTGCCGACGCTGGGACAGGGGGAATCGATGAGCAGTTCTTC. The rearrangement joins TRBV10-3 to TRBJ2-1; 11 bases are a match to TRBD1. This CDR3 region has 17 residues. Trimming at V came to 4 bases and at J to 8 bases, leaving 13 bases not matched to a gene. Germline V gene sequence: CDR1 ENHRY, CDR2 SYGVKD.

This clone is judged large. This chain joins TRBV29-1 and TRBJ1-3, with 7 bases lining up with TRBD1. V lost 6 bases to trimming and J lost 4 bases; unmatched junction nucleotides: 9. Germline V lookup: CDR1 SQVTM, CDR2 ANQGSEA. This CDR3 has 14 amino acids. The CDR3 region is CSVLKGTEGNTIYF. In nucleotides, the CDR3 is TGCAGCGTACTCAAGGGGACAGAAGGAAACACCATATATTTT.

V gene TRBV6-5 combines with J gene TRBJ2-7, with 9 nucleotides matching TRBD1. The CDR3 consists of 14 residues. Per the germline V gene, CDR1 is MNHEY and CDR2 is SVGAGI. With V trimmed by 2 bases and J by 2 bases, 1 base remained unmatched. The CDR3 DNA sequence: TGTGCCAGCAGTTACCGGGACAGGGCCTACGAGCAGTACTTC. This translates into CASSYRDRAYEQYF.

The J gene is TRBJ1-1, the V gene TRBV6-1, with 12 bases matching TRBD1. Germline CDR1 is MNHNS and CDR2 is SASEGT. V shed 4 bases, J shed 1 base, and the junction held 13 bases outside the gene matches. This CDR3 is built from 19 residues. This CDR3 reads CASSAVVGTGGGWNTEAFF. The CDR3 coding sequence is TGTGCCAGCAGTGCCGTTGTGGGGACAGGGGGCGGTTGGAACACTGAAGCTTTCTTT.

This sequence joins TRBV19 and TRBJ1-2; 8 bases match TRBD1. The CDR3 extends over 16 amino acids. V gave up 5 bases and J gave up 4 bases; unmatched junction bases: 12. Germline V gives CDR1 LNHDA, CDR2 SQIVND (reference sequence). CDR3 loop: CASSSAGDRGSYGYTF. The CDR3 nucleotides are TGTGCCAGTAGTTCTGCCGGCGACAGGGGCAGCTATGGCTACACCTTC.

The chain joins TRBV5-4 to TRBJ2-7; TRBD2 agrees at 7 bases. J was trimmed by 3 bases and V by 2 bases; bases with no gene match: 5. This CDR3 is built from 14 residues. Germline V gene data show CDR1 as SGHNT and CDR2 as YYREEE (reference sequence). The CDR3 loop is CASSLQRGGYEQYF. The CDR3 DNA reads as TGTGCCAGCAGCTTACAGCGCGGGGGCTACGAGCAGTACTTC.